Described below is a single TCR beta chain sequence and its context. This record belongs to a study of control samples from healthy donors and cancer patients. Data came from immunoSEQ multiplex PCR; TCRdb stores just in-frame clones and leaves some out. The sample shows fewer than 85,000 clones, approximately 94% of them seen only once. Sequencing used blood. The TCR originated in a woman aged 25 to 39 in good health.

In nucleotides, the CDR3 is TGTGCCATCAGTGATTTAGCTACAAATTCACCCCTCCACTTT. Protein product: CAISDLATNSPLHF. The V call is TRBV10-3, the J call TRBJ1-6; no clear D gene. CDR1 and CDR2 (germline): ENHRY, SYGVKD. V dropped 3 bases and J dropped 7 bases, with 10 bases sitting between them. The CDR3 covers 14 residues.